These 24 T cell receptor beta chains share one sample of origin, sequenced in a study of neurological immune-mediated disorders. TCRdb processed the 5' RACE reads anew with MiXCR; each CDR3 protein has one entry. There are tens of thousands of distinct CDR3 sequences in the sample; roughly 5% occur only once, and 7.4% lies in the top ten. Sequencing was carried out using PBMCs. The source is a man aged 18 to 30 with multiple sclerosis.

In this sample, this clonotype turned up many times. V usage is TRBV5-1 and J usage is TRBJ1-4, with 7 bases fitting TRBD1. The J segment lost 4 bases and the V segment lost 4 bases, leaving 19 bases of the junction unmatched. Per germline, CDR1 SGHRS and CDR2 YFSETQ. The CDR3 has 19 amino acids. The CDR3, as DNA: TGCGCCAGCAGCGCCCGTCCGACAGGGAGGGCCGGGGATAATGAAAAACTGTTTTTT. The encoded protein is CASSARPTGRAGDNEKLFF.

Ten or more counts support this clonotype. This chain uses TRBV29-1 with TRBJ2-2; unclear D gene. The CDR3 is made up of 10 amino acids. Trimming took off 6 bases at V and 7 bases at J, with 6 bases between the two ends. The germline V gene has CDR1 SQVTM and CDR2 ANQGSEA. The CDR3 reads CSVEIGELFF. Here the CDR3 DNA reads TGCAGCGTGGAAATCGGGGAGCTGTTTTTT.

This clonotype has at least ten counts. The chain couples TRBV5-8 to TRBJ2-1; the match to TRBD2 covers 9 bases. With 0 bases clipped from V and 0 bases from J, the junction kept 7 bases outside the gene matches. This CDR3 has 18 residues. Germline V gives CDR1 SGHTS, CDR2 YDEGEE. The CDR3 region is CASSLVRGRGSSYNEQFF. The CDR3 nucleotides read TGTGCCAGCAGCTTGGTTCGCGGGAGGGGGAGCTCCTACAATGAGCAGTTCTTC.

This clonotype was seen many times. V and J are TRBV20-1 and TRBJ2-2; D uncertain. The germline V and J ends were trimmed by 5 bases and 4 bases, with 11 bases remaining between them. The germline gives CDR1 DFQATT, CDR2 SNEGSKA (reference sequence). This CDR3 is 13 amino acids long. The CDR3 nucleotides are TGCAGTGCTCCCACTCCGGCCACCGGGGAGCTGTTTTTT. It is translated as CSAPTPATGELFF.

There are many counts of this clonotype. The rearrangement joins TRBV15 to TRBJ1-1, with 7 bases aligning to TRBD1. Germline CDR1 reads LNHNV; CDR2 reads YYDKDF (reference sequence). V shed 5 bases and J 7 bases; nucleotides not matched to a gene: 10. This CDR3 has 14 amino acids. CDR3 DNA sequence: TGTGCCACCAGCGGACCGACAGGGTCTAATGAAGCTTTCTTT. This encodes CATSGPTGSNEAFF.

This clonotype has only a few counts. At one of its ends the junction is not consistent with the germline gene, which may arise from a read error. The V and J genes are TRBV5-1 and TRBJ1-5; D unresolved. The germline CDR1 and CDR2 sequences are SGHRS and YFSETQ. This CDR3 comprises 13 residues. CDR3: CASSLNANQPQNF. The CDR3 bases are TGCGCCAGCAGCTTGAATGCTAATCAGCCCCAGAATTTT.

This clonotype was recorded many times. The chain carries TRBV25-1 and TRBJ2-1; the match to TRBD2 covers 9 bases. The V gene end was trimmed by 1 base and the J gene end by 0 bases; junction bases not matched to a gene: 4. The V gene's germline CDR1 is MGHDK and CDR2 SYGVNS. This CDR3 comprises 17 residues. The CDR3 region is CASSESLAGSSYNEQFF. Here the CDR3 DNA reads TGTGCCAGCAGTGAATCCCTAGCGGGAAGCTCCTACAATGAGCAGTTCTTC.

This clonotype occurred many times. The rearrangement uses TRBV7-2 and TRBJ1-1; D is ambiguous. In germline, CDR1 is SGHTA, CDR2 FQGNSA. This CDR3 has 15 amino acids. V lost 3 bases, J lost 4 bases, and 15 bases lay in between. The chain's CDR3 is CASSLWRSPITEAFF. Written as DNA, the CDR3 is TGTGCCAGCAGCTTGTGGCGGTCCCCTATCACTGAAGCTTTCTTT.

This clonotype was counted at least ten times. This rearrangement joins TRBV7-6 to TRBJ2-7, with TRBD2 as a possible D gene (7 bases). The V end lost 5 bases, the J end lost 3 bases, and 14 bases lay between the germline ends. The germline V gene has CDR1 SGHVS and CDR2 FNYEAQ. The CDR3 covers 14 residues. The CDR3 DNA reads TGTGCCAGCAGCCAATGGGGGGGCAGCTACGAGCAGTACTTC. Its protein product is CASSQWGGSYEQYF.

The table lists this clonotype with a count of one. A much larger clone is a single base away; this may be a read error. The chain combines TRBV7-8 with TRBJ2-1; D is possibly TRBD2 (6 bases). V was trimmed by 1 base and J by 11 bases, leaving 21 bases between them. The CDR3 has 16 residues. Germline V gives CDR1 SGHVS, CDR2 FQNEAQ. CDR3 DNA: TGTGCCAGCAGCTTAGTTCCCGGGACTTCCTTCGATAAGCAGTTCTTC. As protein: CASSLVPGTSFDKQFF.

Ten or more counts support this clonotype. This chain links TRBV20-1 with TRBJ2-1, with 7 bases fitting TRBD2. CDR1 and CDR2 (germline): DFQATT, SNEGSKA (reference sequence). The CDR3 covers 16 residues. After removal of 4 bases from V and 5 bases from J, the junction contained 14 bases not matched to a gene. CDR3 nucleotides: TGCAGTGCTACCTCCCTAGGGGCGGGGGACCACAATGAGCAGTTCTTC. This sequence encodes CSATSLGAGDHNEQFF.

With respect to this clonotype: A much larger clone lies one base from this, so it may be a read error. This chain links TRBV9 with TRBJ1-4; D is unclear. The V end was cut by 4 bases, the J end by 6 bases, with 13 bases between. The CDR3 consists of 14 residues. Per the germline V gene, CDR1 is SGDLS and CDR2 is YYNGEE. The CDR3 sequence is CASSPGKGYEKLFF. CDR3 bases: TGTGCCAGCAGCCCCGGAAAGGGTTATGAAAAACTGTTTTTT.

This clonotype showed up many times. The genes are TRBV27 and TRBJ2-1; tentative D call: TRBD2 (6 bases). Deletions cut 0 bases from V and 7 bases from J, with 10 bases between. Germline-derived CDR1 and CDR2 are MNHEY and SMNVEV (reference sequence). The CDR3 runs to 14 residues. The CDR3 DNA reads as TGTGCCAGCAGTTTATCGCGGGATAAGAATGAGCAGTTCTTC. Its protein is CASSLSRDKNEQFF.

In its sample, this clonotype was seen many times. In DNA, the CDR3 is TGCGCCAGCAGCCGACGGATTTCGGGACAGGGGGCCGAGACCCAGTACTTC. Translating it yields CASSRRISGQGAETQYF. This chain connects TRBV4-3 to TRBJ2-5; TRBD1 aligns across 12 bases. The V gene's germline CDR1 is LGHNA and CDR2 YSLEER. The CDR3 sequence is 17 residues long. The V gene end was trimmed by 4 bases and the J gene end by 5 bases; junction bases not matched to a gene: 11.

Many counts were recorded for this clonotype. One end of the junction varies from germline; a read error may be responsible. The chain links TRBV20-1 to TRBJ2-7; D gene ambiguous. CDR1 and CDR2 (germline): DFQATT, SNEGSKA (reference sequence). The CDR3 runs to 14 residues. The CDR3 here is CSARVATDSSEQYF. The CDR3 region has the DNA TGCAGTGCTAGGGTCGCCACGGATTCCTCCGAGCAGTACTTC.

This clonotype was picked up many times. This rearrangement joins TRBV3-1 to TRBJ1-2; 7 nucleotides agree with TRBD1. The CDR3 length is 14 residues. From germline, CDR1 is LGHDT and CDR2 YNNKEL (reference sequence). The V gene end was trimmed by 1 base and the J gene end by 4 bases; junction bases not matched to a gene: 3. CDR3 in DNA: TGTGCCAGCAGCCAAGGCCCAGGGGGCTATGGCTACACCTTC. Translating gives CASSQGPGGYGYTF.

This clonotype came up many times. V is TRBV5-1 and J is TRBJ2-4, with TRBD2 matching 7 bases. This CDR3 is 17 amino acids long. Trimming removed 0 bases from V and 0 bases from J; junction bases left unmatched: 6. Germline V CDR1 and CDR2: SGHRS, YFSETQ. The CDR3 nucleotides read TGCGCCAGCAGCTTGGAGGGAGGGACCCTAGCCAAAAACATTCAGTACTTC. Its protein is CASSLEGGTLAKNIQYF.

This clonotype occurred many times. The rearrangement joins TRBV20-1 to TRBJ2-1, with TRBD2 identical over 7 bases. CDR3 length equals 14 residues. Germline values: CDR1 DFQATT, CDR2 SNEGSKA (reference sequence). V lost 0 bases to trimming and J lost 3 bases; unmatched junction nucleotides: 2. CDR3 in DNA: TGCAGTGCTAGAGACGGGGAGGGCTACAATGAGCAGTTCTTC. It yields the protein CSARDGEGYNEQFF.

This clonotype was recorded at least ten times. The chain is built from TRBV9 and TRBJ2-7; TRBD2 matches 10 bases. V shed 5 bases and J 7 bases; nucleotides not matched to a gene: 6. This CDR3 spans 13 amino acids. Per the germline V gene, CDR1 is SGDLS and CDR2 is YYNGEE. The CDR3, as DNA: TGTGCCAGCAGTCTAGCGGGGGTAGGTGAGCAGTACTTC. Residues: CASSLAGVGEQYF.

The sample holds many counts of this clonotype. V is TRBV5-1 and J is TRBJ2-2; D assignment may be TRBD1 or TRBD2 (5 bases each). Germline-derived CDR1 and CDR2 are SGHRS and YFSETQ. The length of the CDR3 is 15 residues. V was clipped by 4 bases and J by 1 base, with 11 bases between them. The CDR3 region has the DNA TGCGCCAGCAGCCAATGGGGGTTGAACACCGGGGAGCTGTTTTTT. The encoded protein is CASSQWGLNTGELFF.

This clonotype was seen ten or more times. The chain links TRBV9 to TRBJ1-6, with TRBD1 matching 10 bases. Per germline, CDR1 SGDLS and CDR2 YYNGEE. The CDR3 is 14 amino acids. The V segment lost 5 bases and the J segment 7 bases; nucleotides outside the gene matches: 3. The CDR3 sequence: CASRATGGNSPLHF. Here the CDR3 DNA reads TGTGCCAGCAGGGCGACAGGGGGCAATTCACCCCTCCACTTT.

There are many counts of this clonotype. This chain uses TRBV5-1 with TRBJ2-1; weak D call: TRBD2 (5 bases). Germline CDR1 reads SGHRS; CDR2 reads YFSETQ. The CDR3 spans 12 residues. Trimming left V 6 bases short and J 4 bases short, with 8 bases between. For the CDR3, the DNA is TGCGCCAGCACCGGGAATTACAATGAGCAGTTCTTC. Its translation is CASTGNYNEQFF.

This clonotype was picked up a small number of times. The rearrangement links TRBV18 to TRBJ1-1; D is ambiguous. The CDR3 is 14 residues long. The V and J ends lost 2 bases and 4 bases respectively, with 11 bases between them. The V gene's germline CDR1 is KGHSH and CDR2 LQKENI. The DNA of the CDR3 is TGTGCCAGCTCACCAAGAAGGGATGCCACTGAAGCTTTCTTT. This codes for CASSPRRDATEAFF.

This clonotype was seen at least ten times. This chain links TRBV24-1 with TRBJ2-6, with a possible D match to TRBD1 (6 bases). Trimming took off 5 bases at V and 0 bases at J, with 25 bases between the two ends. The CDR3 is 21 residues long. Germline CDR1 KGHDR, CDR2 SFDVKD. CDR3 region: CATSGTAASPWDNSGANVLTF. The DNA for the CDR3 is TGTGCCACCAGTGGGACGGCTGCCAGCCCGTGGGACAACTCTGGGGCCAACGTCCTGACTTTC.